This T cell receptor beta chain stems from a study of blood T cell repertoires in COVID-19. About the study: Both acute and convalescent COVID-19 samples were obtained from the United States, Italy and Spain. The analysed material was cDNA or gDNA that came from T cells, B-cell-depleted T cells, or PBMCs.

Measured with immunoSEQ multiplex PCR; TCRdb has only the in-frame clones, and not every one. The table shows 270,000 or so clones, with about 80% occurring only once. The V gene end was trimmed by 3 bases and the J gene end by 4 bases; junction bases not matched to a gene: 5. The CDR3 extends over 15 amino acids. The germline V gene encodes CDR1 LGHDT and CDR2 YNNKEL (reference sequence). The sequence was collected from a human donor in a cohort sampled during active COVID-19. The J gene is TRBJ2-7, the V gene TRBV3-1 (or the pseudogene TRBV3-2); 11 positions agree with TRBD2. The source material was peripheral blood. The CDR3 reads CASSHPSGRRYEQYF. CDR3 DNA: TGTGCCAGCAGCCACCCTAGCGGGAGGAGGTACGAGCAGTACTTC.